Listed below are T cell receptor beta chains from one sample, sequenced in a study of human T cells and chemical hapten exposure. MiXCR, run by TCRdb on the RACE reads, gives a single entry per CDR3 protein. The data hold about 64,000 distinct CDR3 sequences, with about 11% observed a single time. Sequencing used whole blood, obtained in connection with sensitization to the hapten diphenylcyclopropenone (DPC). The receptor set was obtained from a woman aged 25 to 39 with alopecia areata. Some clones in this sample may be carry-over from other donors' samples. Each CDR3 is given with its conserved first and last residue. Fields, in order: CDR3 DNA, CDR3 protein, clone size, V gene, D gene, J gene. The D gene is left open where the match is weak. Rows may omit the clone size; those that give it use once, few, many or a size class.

CDR3 DNA: TGTGCCAGCAGATGGACAGGGCTGGGGGACACTGAAGCTTTCTTT
CDR3 protein: CASRWTGLGDTEAFF
clone size: .
V gene: TRBV7-9
D gene: TRBD1
J gene: TRBJ1-1

CDR3 DNA: TGTGCCAGCAGTTACCTAGCGGGGTACACAGATACGCAGTATTTT
CDR3 protein: CASSYLAGYTDTQYF
clone size: few
V gene: TRBV6-6
D gene: TRBD2
J gene: TRBJ2-3

CDR3 DNA: TGTGCCAGCAGTTTATACCCGATGAACACTGAAGCTTTCTTT
CDR3 protein: CASSLYPMNTEAFF
clone size: many
V gene: TRBV28
D gene: .
J gene: TRBJ1-1

CDR3 DNA: TGTGCCAGCACCAGACTAGCGGGGGAAGATACGCAGTATTTT
CDR3 protein: CASTRLAGEDTQYF
clone size: few
V gene: TRBV6-5
D gene: TRBD2
J gene: TRBJ2-3

CDR3 DNA: TGTGCCATCAGCCCCCGGAGGACAGGGGACGCTACGCCGGGAGGCTACACCTTC
CDR3 protein: CAISPRRTGDATPGGYTF
clone size: many
V gene: TRBV10-3
D gene: TRBD1
J gene: TRBJ1-2

CDR3 DNA: TGCGCCAGCAGCCAAGATCCCCTACTCAGGAATGAGCAGTTCTTC
CDR3 protein: CASSQDPLLRNEQFF
clone size: few
V gene: TRBV4-1
D gene: .
J gene: TRBJ2-1

CDR3 DNA: TGTGCCAGCAGTTACCCTCAGGGGCATCCTAACTATGGCTACACCTTC
CDR3 protein: CASSYPQGHPNYGYTF
clone size: few
V gene: TRBV6-5
D gene: .
J gene: TRBJ1-2

CDR3 DNA: TGTGCCAGCAGCCCTCGGGCACATCCTAGCGGGGGGCTTCCCCCTTCCTACAATGAGCAGTTCTTC
CDR3 protein: CASSPRAHPSGGLPPSYNEQFF
clone size: .
V gene: TRBV7-2
D gene: TRBD2
J gene: TRBJ2-1

CDR3 DNA: TGCAGTGCTAGTGGGCAGATGAACACTGAAGCTTTCTTT
CDR3 protein: CSASGQMNTEAFF
clone size: few
V gene: TRBV20-1
D gene: .
J gene: TRBJ1-1

CDR3 DNA: TGTGCCAGCAGTCCAACAGGGGGCGAAAAGAGACAGCCCCAGCATTTT
CDR3 protein: CASSPTGGEKRQPQHF
clone size: many
V gene: TRBV6-2/TRBV6-3
D gene: TRBD1
J gene: TRBJ1-5

CDR3 DNA: TGTGCCACCAGCAGAGATCTGGGACTTACCGGCTCTGGAAACACCATATATTTT
CDR3 protein: CATSRDLGLTGSGNTIYF
clone size: few
V gene: TRBV15
D gene: .
J gene: TRBJ1-3

CDR3 DNA: TGTGCCAGCAGCCCGACAGGGATCCGCTATAGAAACACCATATATTTT
CDR3 protein: CASSPTGIRYRNTIYF
clone size: few
V gene: TRBV12-3/TRBV12-4
D gene: TRBD1
J gene: TRBJ1-3

CDR3 DNA: TGTGCCAGCAGCTTAAGGCAGGGGACCTACAATGAGCAGTTCTTC
CDR3 protein: CASSLRQGTYNEQFF
clone size: .
V gene: TRBV11-2
D gene: .
J gene: TRBJ2-1

CDR3 DNA: TGTGCCAGCAGCCCTTCTGGGGCCTACGTCCTGACTTTC
CDR3 protein: CASSPSGAYVLTF
clone size: .
V gene: TRBV5-4
D gene: .
J gene: TRBJ2-6

CDR3 DNA: TGCAGCGTTGCGACAGGGAATTACCACGAGCAGTACTTC
CDR3 protein: CSVATGNYHEQYF
clone size: .
V gene: TRBV29-1
D gene: TRBD1
J gene: TRBJ2-7

CDR3 DNA: TGTGCCAGCAGTCCAAGGGGGCATACCGGGGAGCTGTTTTTT
CDR3 protein: CASSPRGHTGELFF
clone size: many
V gene: TRBV12-3/TRBV12-4
D gene: TRBD1
J gene: TRBJ2-2

CDR3 DNA: TGTGCCAGCAGTTCCAGTAAAAACATTCAGTACTTC
CDR3 protein: CASSSSKNIQYF
clone size: many
V gene: TRBV2
D gene: .
J gene: TRBJ2-4

CDR3 DNA: TGCAGCGCTCCCGGCCCCACAGGATCAACAGATACGCAGTATTTT
CDR3 protein: CSAPGPTGSTDTQYF
clone size: few
V gene: TRBV29-1
D gene: .
J gene: TRBJ2-3

CDR3 DNA: TGTGCCAGCTCGCCGACCACAGGGGCATCCTATAATTCACCCCTCCACTTT
CDR3 protein: CASSPTTGASYNSPLHF
clone size: .
V gene: TRBV18
D gene: TRBD1
J gene: TRBJ1-6

CDR3 DNA: TGTGCCAGCAGGCAACACCCAAGAAACTATGGCAACACCTTC
CDR3 protein: CASRQHPRNYGNTF
clone size: .
V gene: TRBV28
D gene: .
J gene: TRBJ1-2

CDR3 DNA: TGTGCTAGCAGCCGAGGGACTCCCTACAATGAGCAGTTCTTC
CDR3 protein: CASSRGTPYNEQFF
clone size: few
V gene: TRBV7-7
D gene: .
J gene: TRBJ2-1

CDR3 DNA: TGTGCCAGCAGTGACGGGACTAGCGGGAGGGCCACAGATACGCAGTATTTT
CDR3 protein: CASSDGTSGRATDTQYF
clone size: few
V gene: TRBV6-4
D gene: TRBD2
J gene: TRBJ2-3